This TCR beta chain was captured in a study of T cells in tuberculosis. Germline CDR1 reads ENHRY; CDR2 reads SYGVKD. V was shortened by 6 bases and J by 0 bases, with 12 bases between the two germline ends. CDR3 length: 15 amino acids. After thawing and overnight rest, PBMC were stained with GMM-loaded CD1B tetramer, viability dye and anti-CD3 for sorting. The CD1B tetramers carried C32 glucose monomycolate purified from Rhodococcus equi. Tetramer-sorted PBMC had been CD14 monocyte-depleted before freezing. Tetramer-negative cells, some 95,000 per donor, were also sorted. TCR-alpha and TCR-beta chains were sequenced unpaired. The table came from immunoSEQ multiplex PCR; TCRdb's copy has only in-frame clones and leaves some out. The sample shows tens of thousands of clones, roughly 93% of them seen only once.

Sequencing used CD1b-GMM tetramer-negative cells sorted from PBMCs. This sequence was found in an adult woman with latent tuberculosis. The chain uses TRBV10-3 and TRBJ1-3; TRBD1 might be the D (6 bases). This CDR3 is CAISPTGNSGNTIYF. The CDR3 nucleotides read TGTGCCATCAGCCCCACAGGGAACTCTGGAAACACCATATATTTT.